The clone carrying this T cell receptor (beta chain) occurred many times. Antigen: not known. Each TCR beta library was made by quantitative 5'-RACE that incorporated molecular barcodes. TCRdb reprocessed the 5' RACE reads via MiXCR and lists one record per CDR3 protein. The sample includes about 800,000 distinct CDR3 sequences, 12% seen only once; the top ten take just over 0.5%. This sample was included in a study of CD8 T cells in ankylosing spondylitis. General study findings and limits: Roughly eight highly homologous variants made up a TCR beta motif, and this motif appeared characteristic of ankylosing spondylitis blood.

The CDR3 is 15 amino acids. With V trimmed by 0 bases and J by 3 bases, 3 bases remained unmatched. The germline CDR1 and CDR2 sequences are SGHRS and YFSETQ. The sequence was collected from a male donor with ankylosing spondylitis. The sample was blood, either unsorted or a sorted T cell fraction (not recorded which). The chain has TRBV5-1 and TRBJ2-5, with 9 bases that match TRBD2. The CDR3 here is CASSLVTSGEETQYF. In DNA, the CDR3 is TGCGCCAGCAGCTTGGTGACTAGCGGTGAAGAGACCCAGTACTTC.